One and the same sample provided the 15 T cell receptor beta chains below, sequenced in a study of CD8+CD57+ T cells in acquired aplastic anemia. Genomic DNA served as template for TCR beta VDJ and CDR3 profiling. TCRdb re-called the reads through MiXCR, storing one row per CDR3 protein. The profile shows about 190,000 distinct CDR3 sequences, approximately 50% of them singletons. The specimen was sorted CD4+, CD8+, or CD8+CD57+ T cells (not recorded which) from PBMCs. The receptors come from a human donor in good health, serving as a control.

The chain is built from TRBV20-1 and TRBJ1-1, with 7 bases matching TRBD1. This CDR3 contains 15 residues. Unmatched junction bases numbered 4, after V lost 0 bases and J lost 0 bases. Germline V gene lookup returns CDR1 DFQATT and CDR2 SNEGSKA (reference sequence). This CDR3 reads CSARDSGTVNTEAFF. The CDR3 nucleotides are TGCAGTGCTAGAGATAGTGGGACAGTGAACACTGAAGCTTTCTTT.

The sample holds many counts of this clonotype. The chain employs TRBV30 and TRBJ1-5; D possibly corresponds to TRBD1 (6 bases). CDR3 size: 13 residues. V shed 7 bases and J shed 0 bases, with 10 bases lying between them. The germline V gene encodes CDR1 GTSNPN and CDR2 SVGIG (reference sequence). The CDR3 DNA sequence: TGTGCCTCCTCAGGGGATAGCAATCAGCCCCAGCATTTT. Translating it yields CASSGDSNQPQHF.

This clonotype has ten or more counts. The rearrangement links TRBV7-2 to TRBJ1-6, with D unresolved. Trimming took 2 bases from V and 5 from J, leaving 10 bases between them. The germline gives CDR1 SGHTA, CDR2 FQGNSA. The CDR3 has 15 residues. As DNA, the CDR3 is TGTGCCAGCAGCTTATTCCCGGAGAATAATTCACCCCTCCACTTT. Protein product: CASSLFPENNSPLHF.

The chain is built from TRBV2 and TRBJ2-7, with 9 bases lining up with TRBD1. Germline CDR1 SNHLY, CDR2 FYNNEI. The CDR3 has 14 residues. V lost 6 bases to trimming and J lost 7 bases; unmatched junction nucleotides: 10. CDR3 region: CASSVDTGGGEQYF. The CDR3 DNA sequence: TGTGCCAGCAGCGTAGATACAGGGGGCGGTGAGCAGTACTTC. The complete variable domain, with remaining parts taken from reference TRBV2 and TRBJ2-7, reads EPEVTQTPSHQVTQMGQEVILRCVPISNHLYFYWYRQILGQKVEFLVSFYNNEISEKSEIFDDQFSVERPDGSNFTLKIRSTKLEDSAMYFCASSVDTGGGEQYFGPGTRLTVT.

J is TRBJ2-1 and V is TRBV24-1; TRBD2 aligns across 7 bases. This CDR3 is 16 amino acids long. V trimming: 3 bases; J trimming: 7 bases; junction bases outside the gene matches: 11. The germline V gene encodes CDR1 KGHDR and CDR2 SFDVKD. CDR3 bases: TGTGCCACCAGTGATCAACAGCGGGGTTTGGGGAATGAGCAGTTCTTC. Translating gives CATSDQQRGLGNEQFF.

This clonotype came up many times. The chain carries TRBV6-6 and TRBJ1-1, with TRBD1 as a possible D gene (5 bases). There are 13 residues in the CDR3. V was pared by 2 bases and J by 5 bases, with 9 bases between. Per the germline V gene, CDR1 is MNHNY and CDR2 is SVGAGI (reference sequence). The CDR3 DNA is TGTGCCAGCAGTTACCGGGACCCGACTGAAGCTTTCTTT. Translating it yields CASSYRDPTEAFF.

V and J are TRBV24-1 and TRBJ2-1; D is possibly TRBD2 (5 bases). The CDR3 consists of 12 residues. The V gene lost 5 bases and the J gene lost 9 bases, with 10 bases spanning the gap. Germline V gene data show CDR1 as KGHDR and CDR2 as SFDVKD. The CDR3: CATSGEYGEQFF. Written as DNA, the CDR3 is TGTGCCACCAGTGGGGAGTATGGTGAGCAGTTCTTC.

This clonotype was seen many times. The DNA of the CDR3 is TGTGCCAGCAGTGAACACCCCACGGCAGACTACGAGCAGTACTTC. It specifies CASSEHPTADYEQYF. This chain connects TRBV2 to TRBJ2-7; D is unclear. The germline V and J ends were trimmed by 2 bases and 3 bases, with 14 bases remaining between them. This CDR3 is 15 amino acids long. Germline CDR1 is SNHLY and CDR2 is FYNNEI.

V is TRBV2 and J is TRBJ2-5; tentative D call: TRBD2 (5 bases). Trimming took 5 bases from V and 5 from J, leaving 12 bases between them. Germline V gives CDR1 SNHLY, CDR2 FYNNEI. The CDR3 runs to 13 residues. As DNA, the CDR3 is TGTGCCAGCAGTAGCGGACCCAAGGAGACCCAGTACTTC. Translating gives CASSSGPKETQYF.

This chain links TRBV9 with TRBJ2-1, with D perhaps given as TRBD1 or TRBD2 (5 bases each). The CDR3 spans 11 residues. V was shortened by 3 bases and J by 11 bases, with 9 bases between the two germline ends. Per the germline V gene, CDR1 is SGDLS and CDR2 is YYNGEE. This CDR3 reads CASSGTGQQFF. DNA for the CDR3: TGTGCCAGCAGCGGGACGGGACAGCAGTTCTTC.

This clonotype has a count of ten or more. CDR3 protein: CASSLAVRLGTNTGELFF. The CDR3 region has the DNA TGTGCCAGCAGCTTAGCCGTTCGGTTAGGGACGAACACCGGGGAGCTGTTTTTT. The genes are TRBV7-2 and TRBJ2-2; no firm D call. CDR1 and CDR2 (germline): SGHTA, FQGNSA. This CDR3 comprises 18 residues. Between the trimmed V and J ends, which lost 0 bases and 0 bases, there was a span of 14 bases.

This chain joins TRBV15 and TRBJ1-5; D is ambiguous. The CDR3 length is 12 residues. Germline CDR1 is LNHNV and CDR2 is YYDKDF (reference sequence). V was shortened by 7 bases and J by 3 bases, with 7 bases between the two germline ends. The DNA for the CDR3 is TGTGCCACCAACACTCCCAATCAGCCCCAGCATTTT. The encoded protein is CATNTPNQPQHF.

In the case of this clonotype: One end of the junction fails to match germline, which may point to a read error. V is TRBV19 and J is TRBJ2-5; 12 bases align to TRBD2. CDR3 length: 12 residues. Germline V lookup: CDR1 LNHDA, CDR2 SQIVND (reference sequence). CDR3 protein: CASSTSGGVLAF. The CDR3 DNA follows: TGTGCCAGTAGTACTAGCGGGGGGGTTCTCGCGTTC.

This clonotype was counted between two and nine times. At one end the junction does not follow the germline gene, possibly because of a read error. The V gene is TRBV29-1, the J gene TRBJ1-1, with a possible D match to TRBD1 (6 bases). CDR3 length: 12 residues. The V gene's germline CDR1 is SQVTM and CDR2 ANQGSEA. Here the CDR3 DNA reads TGCGGCGTTGGAGTGGGGGACACAGAAGCTTTCTTT. Protein: CGVGVGDTEAFF.

This clonotype has more than one count but fewer than ten. Possible read error: a much larger clone is one base away. The chain carries TRBV12-3 or TRBV12-4 and TRBJ1-1; 7 nucleotides agree with TRBD1. The CDR3 has 13 amino acids. After removal of 4 bases from V and 9 bases from J, the junction contained 8 bases not matched to a gene. CDR3 in amino acids: CASSSWQGGKAFF. CDR3 DNA sequence: TGTGCCAGCAGTTCGTGGCAGGGGGGGAAAGCTTTCTTT.